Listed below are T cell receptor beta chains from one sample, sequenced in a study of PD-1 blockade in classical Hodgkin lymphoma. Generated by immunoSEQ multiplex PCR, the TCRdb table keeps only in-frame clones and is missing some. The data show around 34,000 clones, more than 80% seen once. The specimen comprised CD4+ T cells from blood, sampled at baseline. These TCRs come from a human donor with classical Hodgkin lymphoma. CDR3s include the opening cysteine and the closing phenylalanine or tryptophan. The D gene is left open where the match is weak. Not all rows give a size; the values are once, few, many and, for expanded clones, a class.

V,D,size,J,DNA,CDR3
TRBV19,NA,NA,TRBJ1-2,TGTGCCAGTAGTATAGATCTAAGGACCGCTAACTATGGCTACACCTTC,CASSIDLRTANYGYTF
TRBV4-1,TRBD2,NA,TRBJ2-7,TGCGCCAGCAGCCAAGAGACTAGCGGGATTAGACCTAACGAGCAGTACTTC,CASSQETSGIRPNEQYF
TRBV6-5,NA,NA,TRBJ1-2,TGTGCCAGCAGTTATCTGCAGGGGAACTATGGCTACACCTTC,CASSYLQGNYGYTF
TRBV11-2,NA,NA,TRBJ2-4,TGTGCCAGCAGCCCGGACCTAAAAAACATTCAGTACTTC,CASSPDLKNIQYF
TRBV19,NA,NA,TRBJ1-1,TGTGCCACCGGGGGGCAGTTAGGCACTGAAGCTTTCTTT,CATGGQLGTEAFF
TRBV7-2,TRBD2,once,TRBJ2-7,TGTGCCAGCAGTAGAACGGGACTAGCGGGATACGAGCAGTACTTC,CASSRTGLAGYEQYF
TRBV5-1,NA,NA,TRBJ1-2,TGCGCCAGCAGCTTGGCGGGACAAACCTATGGCTACACCTTC,CASSLAGQTYGYTF
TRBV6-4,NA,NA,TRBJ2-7,TGTGCCAGCACGCCTACTAGTTCAGGGTGGTGGGGCTACGAGCAGTACTTC,CASTPTSSGWWGYEQYF
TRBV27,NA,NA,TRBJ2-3,TGTGCCAGCAGTTACCCCACGGAGGGGAGTAAGGCAGATACGCAGTATTTT,CASSYPTEGSKADTQYF
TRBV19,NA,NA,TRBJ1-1,TGTGCCAGTATTCCGGACAGGAACACTGAAGCTTTCTTT,CASIPDRNTEAFF
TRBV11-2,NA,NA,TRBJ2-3,TGTGCCAGCAGCACCGGGAGTACGCAGTATTTT,CASSTGSTQYF
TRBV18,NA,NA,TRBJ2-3,TGTGCCAGCTCACGATCGGGCAGCGGCACAGATACGCAGTATTTT,CASSRSGSGTDTQYF
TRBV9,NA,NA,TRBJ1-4,TGTGCCAGCAGCCGAACAACTAATGAAAAACTGTTTTTT,CASSRTTNEKLFF
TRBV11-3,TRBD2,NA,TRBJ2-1,TGTGCCAGCAGCTTACTAGCGGGAGGTATCAATGAGCAGTTCTTC,CASSLLAGGINEQFF
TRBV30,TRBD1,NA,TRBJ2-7,TGTGCCTGGAGTGTTGGACGGACAGGGGTTTTCGAGCAGTACTTC,CAWSVGRTGVFEQYF
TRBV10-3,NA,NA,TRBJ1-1,TGTGCCATCTGGGACGCCATCATGAACACTGAAGCTTTCTTT,CAIWDAIMNTEAFF
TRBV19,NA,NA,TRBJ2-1,TGTGCCAGTAGTATGGGCAGGGTGTTGAATGAGCAGTTCTTC,CASSMGRVLNEQFF
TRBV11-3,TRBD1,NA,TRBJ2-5,TGTGCCAGCAGCCCAGGACAGGGGGCGGGAGAGACCCAGTACTTC,CASSPGQGAGETQYF
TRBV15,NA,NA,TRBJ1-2,TGTGCCACCAGCAGTAGGGGAAGGGACTATGGCTACACCTTC,CATSSRGRDYGYTF
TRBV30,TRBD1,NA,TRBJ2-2,TGTGCCTGGAGTGCCGGGACAGCCAACACCGGGGAGCTGTTTTTT,CAWSAGTANTGELFF
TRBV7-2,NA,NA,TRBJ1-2,TGTGCCAGCAGCGCCACAAACTATGGCTACACCTTC,CASSATNYGYTF
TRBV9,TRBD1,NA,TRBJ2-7,TGTGCCAGCAGCCTCCGACCCCAGGGACAGGGGGGATACGAGCAGTACTTC,CASSLRPQGQGGYEQYF
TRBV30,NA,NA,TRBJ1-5,TGTGCCTGGAGTCGGGCTTTGGGCTGGAGCTCCCAGCCCCAGCATTTT,CAWSRALGWSSQPQHF
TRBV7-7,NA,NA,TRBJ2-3,TGTGCCAGCAGCCCCAGGGCGGTAAACACAGATACGCAGTATTTT,CASSPRAVNTDTQYF
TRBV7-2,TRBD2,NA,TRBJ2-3,TGTGCCAGGGATAGCGGGGACACAGATACGCAGTATTTT,CARDSGDTDTQYF
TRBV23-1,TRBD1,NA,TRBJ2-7,TGCGCCAGCACCACAGAGGGCCAGCGACAGGGGGTGTACGAGCAGTACTTC,CASTTEGQRQGVYEQYF
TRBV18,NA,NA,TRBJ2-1,TGTGCCAGCTCACCACAGGGGAGCTCCTACAATGAGCAGTTCTTC,CASSPQGSSYNEQFF
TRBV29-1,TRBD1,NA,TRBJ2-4,TGCAGCGTTGAATTGGTCCGGGACAGAAACATTCAGTACTTC,CSVELVRDRNIQYF
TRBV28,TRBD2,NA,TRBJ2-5,TGTGCCAGCACCCAGGGAGGGGAAGAGACCCAGTACTTC,CASTQGGEETQYF
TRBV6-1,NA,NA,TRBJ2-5,TGTGCCAGCAGTGAAGGTCCGGGACACTTGAAGAAAGAGACCCAGTACTTC,CASSEGPGHLKKETQYF
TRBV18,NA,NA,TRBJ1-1,TGTGCCAGCTCACCAGAGCGAGATAGGGCTGAAGCTTTCTTT,CASSPERDRAEAFF
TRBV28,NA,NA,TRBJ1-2,TGTGCCAGCAGTTTAGGGGGCGGCTACACCTTC,CASSLGGGYTF
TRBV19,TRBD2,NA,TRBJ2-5,TGTGCCAGTAGTACCCTCCGTGGAGCGGGAGTAAGAGAGACCCAGTACTTC,CASSTLRGAGVRETQYF
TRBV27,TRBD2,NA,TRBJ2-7,TGTGCCAGCAGAGCTAGCGGGAGGGCCTCCTACGAGCAGTACTTC,CASRASGRASYEQYF
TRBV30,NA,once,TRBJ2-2,TGTGCCTGGAGTGGCAGGCGGGACACCGGGGAGCTGTTTTTT,CAWSGRRDTGELFF
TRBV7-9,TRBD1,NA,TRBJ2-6,TGTGCCAGCAGCCTCGGACAGGGAGCCTCTGGGGCCAACGTCCTGACTTTC,CASSLGQGASGANVLTF
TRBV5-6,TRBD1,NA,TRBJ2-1,TGTGCCAGCAGCCCGGAGGGACAGGGGAAGAGGAATGAGCAGTTCTTC,CASSPEGQGKRNEQFF
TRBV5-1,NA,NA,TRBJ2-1,TGCGCCAGCAGCTTGGAGAACCCGGGCAGGTGGTACAATGAGCAGTTCTTC,CASSLENPGRWYNEQFF
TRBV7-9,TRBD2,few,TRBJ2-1,TGTGCCAGCACTCTGGGCGCTAGCGGCTATGCCAATGAGCAGTTCTTC,CASTLGASGYANEQFF
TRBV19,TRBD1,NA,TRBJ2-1,TGTGCCAGTAGTTCCGTTGAGTACGGGACAGGAAAGCAGTTCTTC,CASSSVEYGTGKQFF
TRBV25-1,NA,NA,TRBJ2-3,TGTGCCAGCAGTGAGAGGAGGGCAGATACGCAGTATTTT,CASSERRADTQYF